The 17 T cell receptor beta chains below all came from one sample that was sequenced in a study of blood T cell repertoires in COVID-19. TCRdb's table, derived via immunoSEQ multiplex PCR, lists solely in-frame clones and lacks some. The sample has tens of thousands of clones, about 70% seen once; the top ten hold around 10%. Material: peripheral blood. These receptors all stem from a woman between 65 and 79 years old with acute or convalescent COVID-19.

As concerns this clone: The sample has other DNA sequences that encode this CDR3 too. This chain connects TRBV6-1 to TRBJ2-1; 10 bases line up with TRBD2. CDR1 and CDR2 (germline): MNHNS, SASEGT. With V trimmed by 2 bases and J by 1 base, 17 bases remained unmatched. The CDR3 runs 21 residues. CDR3 nucleotide sequence: TGTGCCAGCAGTGAAACCGGGGGGCATTCTAGCGGGAGTCTATCCTACAATGAGCAGTTCTTC. Translating it yields CASSETGGHSSGSLSYNEQFF.

V and J are TRBV7-9 and TRBJ1-5, with D uncertain. This CDR3 is 12 amino acids long. Per the germline V gene, CDR1 is SEHNR and CDR2 is FQNEAQ (reference sequence). V gave up 1 base and J gave up 7 bases, with 5 bases separating them. The DNA for the CDR3 is TGTGCCAGCAGCTTAGACTGGCAGCCCCAGCATTTT. It translates to CASSLDWQPQHF.

The CDR3 DNA follows: TGTGCCAGCGGGACTAGCGGCCAAAATGAGCAGTTCTTC. This encodes CASGTSGQNEQFF. The chain combines TRBV6-5 with TRBJ2-1, with 11 bases matching TRBD2. The CDR3 covers 13 residues. The V segment lost 8 bases and the J segment 7 bases; nucleotides outside the gene matches: 4. Germline CDR1 and CDR2: MNHEY and SVGAGI.

The chain carries TRBV7-6 and TRBJ2-2, with TRBD2 as a possible D gene (6 bases). Germline loops: CDR1 SGHVS, CDR2 FNYEAQ. The germline V and J ends were trimmed by 5 bases and 0 bases, with 10 bases remaining between them. The CDR3 contains 15 residues. CDR3 protein: CASSAGTANTGELFF. The CDR3 bases are TGTGCCAGCAGCGCGGGGACTGCGAACACCGGGGAGCTGTTTTTT.

The chain joins TRBV7-9 to TRBJ2-1; 10 bases map to TRBD2. The ends lost 2 bases at V and 6 bases at J; junction bases unmatched: 7. CDR3 size: 16 residues. CDR1 and CDR2 (germline): SEHNR, FQNEAQ (reference sequence). CDR3 sequence (DNA): TGTGCCAGCAGCTTAAGGCTAGCGGGGGAGGGCAATGAGCAGTTCTTC. This sequence encodes CASSLRLAGEGNEQFF. Combining the CDR3 with reference TRBV7-9 and TRBJ2-1 gives the whole variable domain DTGVSQNPRHKITKRGQNVTFRCDPISEHNRLYWYRQTLGQGPEFLTYFQNEAQLEKSRLLSDRFSAERPKGSFSTLEIQRTEQGDSAMYLCASSLRLAGEGNEQFFGPGTRLTVL.

This clone was detected ten times or more. This rearrangement joins TRBV5-4 to TRBJ2-1; a possible D gene is TRBD2 (5 bases). The CDR3 is made up of 16 amino acids. The ends were cut back, 5 bases at V and 0 bases at J, with 15 bases in the middle. Germline CDR1 reads SGHNT; CDR2 reads YYREEE (reference sequence). CDR3 residues: CASRYGLHSSYNEQFF. CDR3 in DNA: TGTGCCAGCAGATACGGACTCCATAGCTCCTACAATGAGCAGTTCTTC.

V and J are TRBV6-4 and TRBJ2-3; D gene uncertain. Trimming shortened V by 3 bases and J by 10 bases, and 14 bases separated the two germline ends. Germline CDR1 MRHNA, CDR2 SNTAGT. This CDR3 is 13 amino acids long. CDR3 residues: CASSERVLFPQYF. In DNA form, the CDR3 reads TGTGCCAGCAGTGAGCGAGTTTTATTTCCGCAGTATTTT.

This clone has just a few counts. The J gene is TRBJ2-1, the V gene TRBV11-2; 7 bases agree with TRBD2. With V trimmed by 0 bases and J by 10 bases, 3 bases remained unmatched. This CDR3 comprises 13 residues. CDR1 and CDR2 (germline): SGHAT, FQNNGV. For the CDR3, the DNA is TGTGCCAGCAGCTTAGAACTAGCGCCCGAGCAGTTCTTC. Encoded protein: CASSLELAPEQFF. Drawing the rest from reference TRBV11-2 and TRBJ2-1, the complete variable domain is EAGVAQSPRYKIIEKRQSVAFWCNPISGHATLYWYQQILGQGPKLLIQFQNNGVVDDSQLPKDRFSAERLKGVDSTLKIQPAKLEDSAVYLCASSLELAPEQFFGPGTRLTVL.

The rearrangement uses TRBV19 and TRBJ2-1; TRBD2 matches at 7 bases. The germline V gene encodes CDR1 LNHDA and CDR2 SQIVND (reference sequence). The CDR3 runs 16 residues. J lost 0 bases, V lost 4 bases, and 6 bases had no gene match. CDR3 amino acids: CASSTASGSSYNEQFF. In DNA, the CDR3 is TGTGCCAGTAGTACCGCTAGCGGATCCTCCTACAATGAGCAGTTCTTC.

There are a few counts of this clone. J is TRBJ2-7 and V is TRBV10-1; TRBD1 might be the D (6 bases). In germline, CDR1 is WNHNN, CDR2 SYGVQD (reference sequence). This CDR3 contains 13 residues. Between the trimmed V and J ends, which lost 6 bases and 4 bases, there was a span of 13 bases. Here the CDR3 reads CASSRYRDYEQYF. The DNA for the CDR3 is TGCGCCAGCAGCCGATACAGGGATTACGAGCAGTACTTC.

The chain joins TRBV28 to TRBJ2-7, with TRBD2 matching 10 bases. Germline V lookup: CDR1 MDHEN, CDR2 SYDVKM. With V trimmed by 4 bases and J by 6 bases, 0 bases remained unmatched. The CDR3 is 12 amino acids. The chain's CDR3 is CASSSSGGEQYF. The CDR3 DNA follows: TGTGCCAGCAGTTCTAGCGGGGGCGAGCAGTACTTC.

CDR3 nucleotide sequence: TGTGCCAGCAGTGCCCGGACAGGGGTGGCCAACGTCCTGACTTTC. It yields the protein CASSARTGVANVLTF. The chain recombines TRBV2 with TRBJ2-6; 9 bases are a match to TRBD1. CDR3 size: 15 residues. Germline V gives CDR1 SNHLY, CDR2 FYNNEI. Unmatched junction bases numbered 4, after V lost 4 bases and J lost 6 bases.

With regard to this clone: One end of the junction does not line up with germline, which may come from a read error. CDR3 amino acids: CASSLPGQGPLWDF. Written as DNA, the CDR3 is TGTGCCAGCAGCCTCCCGGGACAGGGGCCCCTATGGGACTTC. This rearrangement joins TRBV28 to TRBJ2-7, with 10 positions matching TRBD1. From germline, CDR1 is MDHEN and CDR2 SYDVKM. The CDR3 consists of 14 residues.

The V and J genes are TRBV3-1 (or the pseudogene TRBV3-2) and TRBJ2-1, with TRBD2 matching 9 bases. Germline values: CDR1 LGHDT, CDR2 YNNKEL (reference sequence). V gave up 4 bases and J gave up 1 base; unmatched junction bases: 2. The CDR3 loop spans 15 amino acids. The CDR3 DNA follows: TGTGCCAGCAGCCTTAGCGGGAGTTCCTACAATGAGCAGTTCTTC. Translated: CASSLSGSSYNEQFF.

This chain uses TRBV7-9 with TRBJ2-5, with a weak D call TRBD1 (5 bases). Germline V gene sequence: CDR1 SEHNR, CDR2 FQNEAQ (reference sequence). The CDR3 has 13 amino acids. V was pared by 6 bases and J by 7 bases, with 15 bases between. CDR3 sequence reads: CASSPTGAGTQYF. CDR3 DNA: TGTGCCAGCAGTCCCACTGGGGCAGGGACCCAGTACTTC. Using reference TRBV7-9 and TRBJ2-5 for the parts outside the CDR3, the full variable domain is DTGVSQNPRHKITKRGQNVTFRCDPISEHNRLYWYRQTLGQGPEFLTYFQNEAQLEKSRLLSDRFSAERPKGSFSTLEIQRTEQGDSAMYLCASSPTGAGTQYFGPGTRLLVL.

The rearrangement joins TRBV5-1 to TRBJ2-1; 9 bases match TRBD1. The J segment lost 6 bases and the V segment lost 2 bases, leaving 12 bases of the junction unmatched. This CDR3 spans 17 amino acids. CDR1 is SGHRS, CDR2 YFSETQ, per germline. In DNA form, the CDR3 reads TGCGCCAGCAGCTTCTTGTTAGGGGACAGGGTGGGCAATGAGCAGTTCTTC. Amino acids: CASSFLLGDRVGNEQFF.

J is TRBJ2-1 and V is TRBV10-3, with unresolved D. This CDR3 has 13 residues. Per germline, CDR1 ENHRY and CDR2 SYGVKD. V lost 2 bases to trimming and J lost 5 bases, with 7 bases between them. The DNA of the CDR3 is TGTGCCATCAGTGAGGACTTAAACAATGAGCAGTTCTTC. Amino acids: CAISEDLNNEQFF.